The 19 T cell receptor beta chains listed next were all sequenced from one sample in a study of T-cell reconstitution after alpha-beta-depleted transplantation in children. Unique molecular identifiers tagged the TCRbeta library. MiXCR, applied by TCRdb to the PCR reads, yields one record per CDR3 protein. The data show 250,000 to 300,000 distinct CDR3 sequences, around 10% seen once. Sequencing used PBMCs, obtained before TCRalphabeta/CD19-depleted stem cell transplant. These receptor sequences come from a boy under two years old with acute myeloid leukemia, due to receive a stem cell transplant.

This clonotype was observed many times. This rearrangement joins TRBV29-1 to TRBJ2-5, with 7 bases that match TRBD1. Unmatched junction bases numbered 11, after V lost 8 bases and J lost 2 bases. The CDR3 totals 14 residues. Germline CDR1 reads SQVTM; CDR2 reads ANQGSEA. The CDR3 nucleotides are TGCAGCCCCCAGGGGGACAGACCTCAAGAGACCCAGTACTTC. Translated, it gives CSPQGDRPQETQYF.

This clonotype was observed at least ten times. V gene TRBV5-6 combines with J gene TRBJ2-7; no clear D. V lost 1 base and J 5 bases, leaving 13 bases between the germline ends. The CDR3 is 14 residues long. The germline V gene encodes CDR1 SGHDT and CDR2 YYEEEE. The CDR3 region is CASSLLGPSHEQYF. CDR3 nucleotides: TGTGCCAGCAGCTTGCTGGGCCCGTCGCACGAGCAGTACTTC.

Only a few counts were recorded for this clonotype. The CDR3 protein is CASKTGPASSYEQYF. CDR3 in DNA: TGTGCCAGCAAAACCGGACCCGCGAGCTCCTACGAGCAGTACTTC. The V call is TRBV2, the J call TRBJ2-7; D uncertain. The germline V gene has CDR1 SNHLY and CDR2 FYNNEI. V lost 7 bases and J 0 bases, leaving 16 bases between the germline ends. CDR3 length: 15 residues.

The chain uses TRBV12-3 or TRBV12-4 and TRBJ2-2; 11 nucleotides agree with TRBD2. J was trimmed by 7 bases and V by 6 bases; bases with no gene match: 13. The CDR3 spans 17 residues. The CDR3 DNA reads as TGTGCCAGCAGCCGTGAACCTAGCGGGAGGAATGTCGGGGAGCTGTTTTTT. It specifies CASSREPSGRNVGELFF.

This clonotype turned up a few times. The CDR3 DNA reads as TGCACCGCCGGAAGGGTTACGGGCAATGAGCAGTTCTTC. Its protein is CTAGRVTGNEQFF. The chain joins TRBV29-1 to TRBJ2-1; no clear D gene. Germline values: CDR1 SQVTM, CDR2 ANQGSEA. This CDR3 is 13 amino acids long.

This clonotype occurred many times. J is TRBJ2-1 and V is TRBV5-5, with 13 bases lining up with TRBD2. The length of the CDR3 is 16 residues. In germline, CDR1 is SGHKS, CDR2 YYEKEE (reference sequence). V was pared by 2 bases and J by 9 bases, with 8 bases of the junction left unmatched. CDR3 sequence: CASSLRRTSGRSEQFF. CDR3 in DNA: TGTGCCAGCAGCTTAAGAAGGACTAGCGGGAGAAGTGAGCAGTTCTTC.

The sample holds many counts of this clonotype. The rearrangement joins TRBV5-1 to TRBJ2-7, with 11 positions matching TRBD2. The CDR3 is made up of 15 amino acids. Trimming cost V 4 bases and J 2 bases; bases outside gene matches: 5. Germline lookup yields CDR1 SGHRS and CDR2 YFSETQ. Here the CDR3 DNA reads TGCGCCAGCAGCAGTGGACTAGCGGGCACCTACGAGCAGTACTTC. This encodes CASSSGLAGTYEQYF.

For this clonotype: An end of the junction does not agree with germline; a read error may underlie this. CDR3 region: CAASYLPTVTASGSVADTQYF. CDR3 nucleotide sequence: TGTGCCGCCAGTTATTTGCCCACGGTCACGGCTAGCGGGAGTGTAGCAGATACGCAGTATTTT. The J gene is TRBJ2-3, the V gene TRBV24-1; 10 bases map to TRBD2. The CDR3 covers 21 residues. CDR1 is KGHDR, CDR2 SFDVKD, per germline.

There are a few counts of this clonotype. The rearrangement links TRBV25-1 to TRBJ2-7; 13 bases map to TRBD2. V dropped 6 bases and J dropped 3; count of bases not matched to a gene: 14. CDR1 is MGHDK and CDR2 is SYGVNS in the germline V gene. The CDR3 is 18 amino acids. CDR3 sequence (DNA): TGTGCCAGCAGCGGGACTAGCGGGAAAAGTTCGAATTACTACGAGCAGTACTTC. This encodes CASSGTSGKSSNYYEQYF.

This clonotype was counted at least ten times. CDR3 DNA sequence: TGTGCCAGCAGCCCGGAAGGACTTCTAATTTACGAGCAGTACTTC. It translates to CASSPEGLLIYEQYF. The chain uses TRBV7-2 and TRBJ2-7; possibly TRBD2 for D (5 bases). Per germline, CDR1 SGHTA and CDR2 FQGNSA. The V gene lost 5 bases and the J gene lost 4 bases, with 18 bases spanning the gap. This CDR3 contains 15 residues.

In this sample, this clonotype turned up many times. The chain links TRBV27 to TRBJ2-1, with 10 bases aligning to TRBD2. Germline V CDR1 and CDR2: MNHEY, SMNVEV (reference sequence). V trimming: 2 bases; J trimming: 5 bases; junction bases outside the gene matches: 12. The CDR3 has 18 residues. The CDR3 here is CASSLIPSSGLADNEQFF. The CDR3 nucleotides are TGTGCCAGCAGTTTAATCCCTAGTAGTGGACTAGCGGACAATGAGCAGTTCTTC.

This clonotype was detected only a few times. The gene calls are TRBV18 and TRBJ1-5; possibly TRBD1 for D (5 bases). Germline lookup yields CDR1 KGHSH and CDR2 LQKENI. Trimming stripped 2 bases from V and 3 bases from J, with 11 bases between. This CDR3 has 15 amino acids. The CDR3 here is CASSPIGAPNQPQHF. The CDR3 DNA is TGTGCCAGCTCACCAATTGGGGCCCCCAATCAGCCCCAGCATTTT.

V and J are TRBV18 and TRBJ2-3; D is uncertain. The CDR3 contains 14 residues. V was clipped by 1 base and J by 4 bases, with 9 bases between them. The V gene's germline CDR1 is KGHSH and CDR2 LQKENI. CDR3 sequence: CASSPRSPADTQYF. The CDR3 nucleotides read TGTGCCAGCTCACCACGTAGTCCCGCAGATACGCAGTATTTT. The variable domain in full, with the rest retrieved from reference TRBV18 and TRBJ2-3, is NAGVMQNPRHLVRRRGQEARLRCSPMKGHSHVYWYRQLPEEGLKFMVYLQKENIIDESGMPKERFSAEFPKEGPSILRIQQVVRGDSAAYFCASSPRSPADTQYFGPGTRLTVL.

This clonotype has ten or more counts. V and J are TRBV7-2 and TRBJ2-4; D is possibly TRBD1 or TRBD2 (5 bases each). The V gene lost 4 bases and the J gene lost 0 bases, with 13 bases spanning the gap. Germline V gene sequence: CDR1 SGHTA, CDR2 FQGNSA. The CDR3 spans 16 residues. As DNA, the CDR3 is TGTGCCAGCAGCTCAACAGGACTTCTAGCCAAAAACATTCAGTACTTC. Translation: CASSSTGLLAKNIQYF. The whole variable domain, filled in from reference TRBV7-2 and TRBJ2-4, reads GAGVSQSPSNKVTEKGKDVELRCDPISGHTALYWYRQSLGQGLEFLIYFQGNSAPDKSGLPSDRFSAERTGGSVSTLTIQRTQQEDSAVYLCASSSTGLLAKNIQYFGAGTRLSVL.

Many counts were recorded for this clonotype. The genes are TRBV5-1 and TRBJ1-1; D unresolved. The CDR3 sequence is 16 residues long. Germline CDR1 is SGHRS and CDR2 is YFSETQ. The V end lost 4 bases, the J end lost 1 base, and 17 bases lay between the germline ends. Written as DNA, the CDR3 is TGCGCCAGCAGCCCGCTGAACAGCGCACAGAACACTGAAGCTTTCTTT. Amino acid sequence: CASSPLNSAQNTEAFF.

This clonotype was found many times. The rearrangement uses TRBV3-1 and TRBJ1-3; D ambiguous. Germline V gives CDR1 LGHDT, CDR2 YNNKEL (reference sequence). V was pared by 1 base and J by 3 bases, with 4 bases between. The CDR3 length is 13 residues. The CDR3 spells CASSQVGGNTIYF. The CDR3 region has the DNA TGTGCCAGCAGCCAAGTCGGTGGAAACACCATATATTTT.

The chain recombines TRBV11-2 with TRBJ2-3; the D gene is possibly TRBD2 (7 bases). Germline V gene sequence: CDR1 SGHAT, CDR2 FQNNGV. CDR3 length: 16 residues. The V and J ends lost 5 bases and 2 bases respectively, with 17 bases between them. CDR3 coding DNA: TGTGCCAGCAGCAAGGAACAGGGACTAATCACAGATACGCAGTATTTT. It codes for CASSKEQGLITDTQYF.

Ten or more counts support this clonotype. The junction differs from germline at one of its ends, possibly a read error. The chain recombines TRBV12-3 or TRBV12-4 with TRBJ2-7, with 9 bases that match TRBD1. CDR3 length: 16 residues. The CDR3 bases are TGTGCCAGCAGTCCCAACCTGGGGACAGGGTTCTACGAGCAGTATTTC. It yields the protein CASSPNLGTGFYEQYF.

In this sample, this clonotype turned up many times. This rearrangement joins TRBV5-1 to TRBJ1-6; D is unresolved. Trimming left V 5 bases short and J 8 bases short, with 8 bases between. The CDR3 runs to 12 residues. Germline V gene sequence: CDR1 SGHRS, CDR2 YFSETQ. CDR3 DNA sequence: TGCGCCAGCAGAAATAGGGATTCACCCCTCCACTTT. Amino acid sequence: CASRNRDSPLHF.